This T cell receptor (beta chain) emerged from a study of T cell responses to AZD1222 COVID-19 vaccine. Study-wide findings and caveats: Clonal diversity may have been underestimated in mostly white British donors. Increased Spike-specific TCR breadth and depth were observed after two AZD1222 doses. The study sampled repertoires only after the peak T cell response.

CDR1 SGHVS and CDR2 FQNEAQ come from the germline V gene. Trimming removed 1 base from V and 6 bases from J; junction bases left unmatched: 5. The CDR3 totals 14 residues. Sequencing was performed with immunoSEQ multiplex PCR; in TCRdb, only in-frame clones are kept and a portion is missing. Of approximately 150,000 clones detected, approximately 91% appear once; the ten largest clones hold about 2%. This clone was counted a single time. The antigen remains unidentified. V is TRBV7-8 and J is TRBJ2-7; 8 bases align to TRBD1. The receptor was isolated from an adult who received the AZD1222 COVID-19 vaccine. The material sequenced was peripheral blood, taken 28 days after the second AZD1222 dose. The CDR3 reads CASSLGQGAGEQYF. In DNA form, the CDR3 reads TGTGCCAGCAGCTTAGGGCAGGGGGCTGGCGAGCAGTACTTC.